This note documents a single T cell receptor (beta chain) sequence. Some clones are missing from TCRdb's copy, which holds only in-frame ones; the method was immunoSEQ multiplex PCR. The sample has about 39,000 clones; roughly 85% are singletons. The source of the sample is a study of control samples from healthy donors and cancer patients. Trimming left V 5 bases short and J 2 bases short, with 12 bases between. Germline CDR1 SGHTA, CDR2 FQGTGA. The CDR3 totals 14 residues. Sequences were obtained from blood. This chain links TRBV7-3 with TRBJ1-1, with TRBD1 as a possible D gene (6 bases). The sequence was collected from a man between 60 and 75 years old in good health. CDR3 DNA sequence: TGTGCCAGCAGCCCCCCAGGGACAAACACTGAAGCTTTCTTT. It translates to CASSPPGTNTEAFF. The full variable domain, in which reference TRBV7-3 and TRBJ1-1 provide the parts outside the CDR3, is GAGVSQTPSNKVTEKGKYVELRCDPISGHTALYWYRQSLGQGPEFLIYFQGTGAADDSGLPNDRFFAVRPEGSVSTLKIQRTERGDSAVYLCASSPPGTNTEAFFGQGTRLTVV.